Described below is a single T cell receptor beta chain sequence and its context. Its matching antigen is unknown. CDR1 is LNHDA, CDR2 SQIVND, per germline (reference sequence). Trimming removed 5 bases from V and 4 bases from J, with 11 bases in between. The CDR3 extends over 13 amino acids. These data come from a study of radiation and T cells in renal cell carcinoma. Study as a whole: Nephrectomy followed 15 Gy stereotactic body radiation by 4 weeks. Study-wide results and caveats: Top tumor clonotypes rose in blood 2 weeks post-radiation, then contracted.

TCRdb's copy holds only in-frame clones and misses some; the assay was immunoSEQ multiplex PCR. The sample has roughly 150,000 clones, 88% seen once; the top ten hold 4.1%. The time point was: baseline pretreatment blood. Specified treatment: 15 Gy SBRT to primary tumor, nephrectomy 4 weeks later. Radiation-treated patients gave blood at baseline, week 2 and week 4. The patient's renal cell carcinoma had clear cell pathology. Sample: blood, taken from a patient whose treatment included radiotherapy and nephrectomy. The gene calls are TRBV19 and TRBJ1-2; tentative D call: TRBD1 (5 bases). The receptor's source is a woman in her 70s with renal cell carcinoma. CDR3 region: CASSPDSFYGYTF. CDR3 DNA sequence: TGTGCCAGTAGTCCTGACAGTTTCTATGGCTACACCTTC.